This T cell receptor (beta chain) was profiled in a study of PD-1 blockade in classical Hodgkin lymphoma. Study-wide results and caveats: Individuals initiating nivolumab under 1 year after ASCT were excluded.

Comment on this clone: Its antigen is undetermined.

Germline trimming cut 3 bases from V and 8 bases from J; bases unmatched to any gene: 12. The CDR3 loop spans 15 amino acids. CDR1 and CDR2 (germline): LGHNA, YSLEER. The repertoire was sequenced with immunoSEQ multiplex PCR; TCRdb's copy has only in-frame clones and lacks some. The table records 25,000 to 40,000 clones, 81% of them present only once. The time point denotes: cycle 4 day 1 (C4D1), after five to seven weeks of nivolumab. All the patients suffered relapse after autologous stem cell transplantation, and brentuximab vedotin exposure differed. The rearrangement links TRBV4-3 to TRBJ1-2, with TRBD1 matching over 7 bases. The sequence derives from a human donor with classical Hodgkin lymphoma. The sequencing here drew on peripheral blood mononuclear cells (PBMCs), taken before the fourth cycle of nivolumab. CDR3 loop: CASSQGVEGARGYTF. The CDR3 DNA follows: TGCGCCAGCAGCCAGGGCGTCGAGGGGGCGCGGGGCTACACCTTC.